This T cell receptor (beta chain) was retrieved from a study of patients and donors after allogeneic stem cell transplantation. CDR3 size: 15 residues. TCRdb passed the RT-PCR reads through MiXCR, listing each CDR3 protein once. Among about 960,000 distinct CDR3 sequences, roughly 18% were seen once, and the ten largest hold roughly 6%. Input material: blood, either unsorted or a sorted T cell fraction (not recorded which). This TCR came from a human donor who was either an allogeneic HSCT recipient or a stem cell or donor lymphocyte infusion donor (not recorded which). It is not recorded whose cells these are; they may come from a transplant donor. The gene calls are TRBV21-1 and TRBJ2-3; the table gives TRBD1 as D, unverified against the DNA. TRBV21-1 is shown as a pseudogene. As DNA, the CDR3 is TGTGCCAGCAGCAAACGGCGGTCCAAAGGGGGTACGCAGTATTTT. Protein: CASSKRRSKGGTQYF.